This T cell receptor beta chain was observed in a study of shared clonotypes between healthy human individuals. Findings and limits, study-wide: Incomplete sequencing of sorted subsets was indicated by rarefaction despite large depth.

Only in-frame clones appear in the TCRdb table, and some are missing; sequencing was by immunoSEQ multiplex PCR. The sample shows a few million clones, 80% to 95% of them seen only once. In regard to this clone: Its antigen is currently unknown.

The CDR3 runs 16 residues. Germline CDR1 is KGHSH and CDR2 is LQKENI. J gave up 3 bases and V 4 bases, and 10 bases lay outside the gene matches. The clonotype was recovered from a man aged 18 to 29 in good health. Some clones in this sample may be carry-over from other donors' samples. The sample was naive CD4+ T cells from PBMCs. Stated subset: CD45RA+ positively selected. The V and J genes are TRBV18 and TRBJ2-3; 7 positions match TRBD2. The CDR3 DNA is TGTGCCAGCTCACGTAGCGGGCCTAGCGTAACAGATACGCAGTATTTT. Protein product: CASSRSGPSVTDTQYF.